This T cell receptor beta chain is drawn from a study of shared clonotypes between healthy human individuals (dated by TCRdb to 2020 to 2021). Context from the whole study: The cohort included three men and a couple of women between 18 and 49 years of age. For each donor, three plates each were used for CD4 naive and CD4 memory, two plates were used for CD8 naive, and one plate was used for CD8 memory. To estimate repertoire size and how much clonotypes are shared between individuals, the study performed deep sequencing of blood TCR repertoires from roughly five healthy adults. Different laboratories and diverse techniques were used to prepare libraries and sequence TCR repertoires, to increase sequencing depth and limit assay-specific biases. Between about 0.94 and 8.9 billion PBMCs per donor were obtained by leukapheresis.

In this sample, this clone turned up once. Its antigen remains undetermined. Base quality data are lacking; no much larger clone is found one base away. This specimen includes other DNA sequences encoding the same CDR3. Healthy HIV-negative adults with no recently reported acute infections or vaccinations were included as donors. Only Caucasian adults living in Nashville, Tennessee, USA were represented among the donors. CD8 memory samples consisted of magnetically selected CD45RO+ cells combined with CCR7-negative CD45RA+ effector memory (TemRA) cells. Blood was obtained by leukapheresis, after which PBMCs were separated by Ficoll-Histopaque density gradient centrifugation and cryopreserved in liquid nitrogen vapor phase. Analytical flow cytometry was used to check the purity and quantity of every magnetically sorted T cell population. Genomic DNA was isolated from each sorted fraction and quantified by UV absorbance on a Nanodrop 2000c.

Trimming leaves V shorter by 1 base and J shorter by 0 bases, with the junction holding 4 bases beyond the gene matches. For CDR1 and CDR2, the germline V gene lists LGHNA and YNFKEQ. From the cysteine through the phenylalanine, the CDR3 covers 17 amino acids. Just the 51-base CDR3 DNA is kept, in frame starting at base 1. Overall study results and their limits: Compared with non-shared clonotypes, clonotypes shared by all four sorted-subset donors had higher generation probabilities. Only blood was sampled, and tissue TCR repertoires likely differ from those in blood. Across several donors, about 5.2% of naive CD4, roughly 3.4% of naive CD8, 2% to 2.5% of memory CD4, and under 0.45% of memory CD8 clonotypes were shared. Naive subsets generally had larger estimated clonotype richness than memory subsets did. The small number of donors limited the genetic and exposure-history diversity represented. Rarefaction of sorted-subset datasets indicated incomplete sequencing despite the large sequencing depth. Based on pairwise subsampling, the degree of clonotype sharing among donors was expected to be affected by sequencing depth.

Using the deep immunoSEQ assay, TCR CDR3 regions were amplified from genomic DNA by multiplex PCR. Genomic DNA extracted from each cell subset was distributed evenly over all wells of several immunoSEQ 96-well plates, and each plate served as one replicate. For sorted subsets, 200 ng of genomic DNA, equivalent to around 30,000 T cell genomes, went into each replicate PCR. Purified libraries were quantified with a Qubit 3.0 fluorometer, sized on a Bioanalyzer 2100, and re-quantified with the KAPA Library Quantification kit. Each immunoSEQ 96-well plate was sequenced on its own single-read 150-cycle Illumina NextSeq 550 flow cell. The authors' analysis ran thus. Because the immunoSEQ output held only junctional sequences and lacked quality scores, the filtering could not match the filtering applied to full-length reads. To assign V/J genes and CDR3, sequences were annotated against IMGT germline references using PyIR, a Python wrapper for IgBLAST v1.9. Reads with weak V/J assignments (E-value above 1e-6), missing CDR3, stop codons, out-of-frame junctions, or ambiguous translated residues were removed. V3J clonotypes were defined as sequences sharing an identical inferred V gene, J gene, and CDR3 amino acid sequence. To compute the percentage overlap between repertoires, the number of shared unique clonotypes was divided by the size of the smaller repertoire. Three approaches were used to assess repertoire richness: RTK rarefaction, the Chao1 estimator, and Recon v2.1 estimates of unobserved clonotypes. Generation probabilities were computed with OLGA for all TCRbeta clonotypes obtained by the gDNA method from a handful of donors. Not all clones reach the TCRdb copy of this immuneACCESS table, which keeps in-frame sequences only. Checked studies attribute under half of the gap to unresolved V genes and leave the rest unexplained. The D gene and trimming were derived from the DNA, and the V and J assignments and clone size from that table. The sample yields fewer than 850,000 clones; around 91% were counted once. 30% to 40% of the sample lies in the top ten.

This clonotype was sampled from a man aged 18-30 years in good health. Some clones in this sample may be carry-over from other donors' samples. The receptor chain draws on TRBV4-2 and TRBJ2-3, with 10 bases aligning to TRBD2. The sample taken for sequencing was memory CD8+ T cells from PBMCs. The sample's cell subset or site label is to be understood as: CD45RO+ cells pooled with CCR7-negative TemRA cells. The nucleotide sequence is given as TGTGCCAGCAGCCAAGGACTAGCGGGCACTAGCACAGATACGCAGTATTTT. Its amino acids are CASSQGLAGTSTDTQYF.